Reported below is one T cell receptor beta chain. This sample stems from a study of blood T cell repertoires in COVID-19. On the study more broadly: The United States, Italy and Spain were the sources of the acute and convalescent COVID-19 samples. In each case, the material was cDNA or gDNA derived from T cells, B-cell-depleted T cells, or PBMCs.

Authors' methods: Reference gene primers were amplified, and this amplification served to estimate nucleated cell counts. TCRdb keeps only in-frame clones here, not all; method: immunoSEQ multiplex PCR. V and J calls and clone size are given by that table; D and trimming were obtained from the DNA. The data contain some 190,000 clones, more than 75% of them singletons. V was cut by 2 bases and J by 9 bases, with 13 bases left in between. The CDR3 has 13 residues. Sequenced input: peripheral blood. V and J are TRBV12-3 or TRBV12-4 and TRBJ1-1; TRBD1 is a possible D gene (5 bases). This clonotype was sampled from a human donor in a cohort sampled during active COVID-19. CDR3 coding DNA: TGTGCCAGCAGTTTACAGGGTATGGGGAAAGCTTTCTTT. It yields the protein CASSLQGMGKAFF.